This T cell receptor beta chain emerged from a study of siplizumab effects on memory and regulatory T cells. Trimming removed 4 bases from V and 9 bases from J; junction bases left unmatched: 8. This CDR3 contains 14 residues. CDR1 and CDR2 from the germline V gene are LGHNA and YNFKEQ. As to this clone: Its specificity is not known.

TCR templates numbering around 110,000 were assayed per sample. Assay used: immunoSEQ multiplex PCR; TCRdb lists only in-frame clones, some missing. The sample lists more than 95,000 clones, about 93% occurring once. The study, taken as a whole, reports: Memory cells seemed less diverse than naive T cells, which seemed major alloresponse contributors. Under siplizumab, alloreactive sequences traced to unstimulated CD4+ memory cells were significantly reduced. Versus around 30% in controls, the mappable alloreactive CD4+ clones averaged approximately 64% Treg-derived with siplizumab.

The sequenced sample was Tregs sorted from blood. The source is a human donor in good health. The chain employs TRBV4-2 and TRBJ2-1; TRBD2 aligns across 8 bases. The CDR3 nucleotides read TGTGCCAGCAGCCGGTCCGGGACTAGAGGTGAGCAGTTCTTC. This translates into CASSRSGTRGEQFF.